The 29 T cell receptor beta chains below were found in one sample sequenced in a study of blood T cell repertoires in COVID-19. Clones were sequenced by immunoSEQ multiplex PCR, and TCRdb holds only the in-frame ones, with some missing. The sample has more than 300,000 clones, approximately 90% seen once. Sequenced: PBMCs or T cells enriched from blood (not recorded which). The source is a woman aged 40 to 50 who had been exposed to COVID-19.

J is TRBJ2-7 and V is TRBV9; 8 positions match TRBD2. Germline CDR1 SGDLS, CDR2 YYNGEE. The CDR3 runs 16 residues. Trimming took 0 bases from V and 0 from J; bases not matched to a gene: 5. DNA of the CDR3: TGTGCCAGCAGCGTAGGCGGCGGGGGGAACTCCTACGAGCAGTACTTC. Amino acids: CASSVGGGGNSYEQYF.

This chain connects TRBV7-8 to TRBJ1-1, with 10 bases lining up with TRBD1. V shed 6 bases, J shed 10 bases, and the junction held 8 bases outside the gene matches. This CDR3 region has 13 residues. CDR1 is SGHVS, CDR2 FQNEAQ, per germline. This CDR3 is CASSPDRGRIAFF. DNA for the CDR3: TGTGCCAGCAGTCCAGACAGGGGGCGGATAGCTTTCTTT.

This clone has a single count. This rearrangement joins TRBV12-5 to TRBJ2-2; TRBD2 might be the D (5 bases). V lost 7 bases, J lost 2 bases, and 20 bases lay in between. Per germline, CDR1 LGHNT and CDR2 FRNRAP. The CDR3 covers 17 residues. The chain's CDR3 is CASDRVAKEGNTGELFF. The CDR3 bases are TGTGCTAGTGACCGGGTTGCCAAAGAGGGAAACACCGGGGAGCTGTTTTTT. Using reference TRBV12-5 and TRBJ2-2 for the parts outside the CDR3, the full variable domain is DARVTQTPRHKVTEMGQEVTMRCQPILGHNTVFWYRQTMMQGLELLAYFRNRAPLDDSGMPKDRFSAEMPDATLATLKIQPSEPRDSAVYFCASDRVAKEGNTGELFFGEGSRLTVL.

The chain couples TRBV28 to TRBJ1-1; 8 positions match TRBD1. This CDR3 spans 14 amino acids. Germline V gene lookup returns CDR1 MDHEN and CDR2 SYDVKM. J gave up 2 bases and V 6 bases, and 5 bases lay outside the gene matches. CDR3 sequence reads: CASRKGQANTEAFF. The CDR3 DNA reads as TGTGCCAGCAGAAAGGGACAGGCTAACACTGAAGCTTTCTTT.

The J gene is TRBJ2-1, the V gene TRBV7-8, with TRBD1 matching 7 bases. V lost 3 bases and J lost 7; bases outside the gene matches: 9. The V gene's germline CDR1 is SGHVS and CDR2 FQNEAQ. This CDR3 comprises 15 residues. For the CDR3, the DNA is TGTGCCAGCAGCTTCAGCCGACAGGGCAGGAATGAGCAGTTCTTC. It encodes CASSFSRQGRNEQFF. Using reference TRBV7-8 and TRBJ2-1 for the parts outside the CDR3, the full variable domain is GAGVSQSPRYKVAKRGQDVALRCDPISGHVSLFWYQQALGQGPEFLTYFQNEAQLDKSGLPSDRFFAERPEGSVSTLKIQRTQQEDSAVYLCASSFSRQGRNEQFFGPGTRLTVL.

The chain is built from TRBV7-3 and TRBJ2-1; TRBD2 matches 13 bases. The junction had 1 base not matched to a gene; V was cut back by 3 bases and J by 5 bases. Per germline, CDR1 SGHTA and CDR2 FQGTGA. The CDR3 runs to 15 residues. CDR3 sequence reads: CASSFTSGGDNEQFF. In nucleotides, the CDR3 is TGTGCCAGCAGCTTTACTAGCGGGGGGGACAATGAGCAGTTCTTC.

The genes are TRBV7-8 and TRBJ1-1, with TRBD1 matching 7 bases. This CDR3 contains 17 residues. V was clipped by 5 bases and J by 0 bases; unmatched bases: 12. CDR1 SGHVS and CDR2 FQNEAQ come from the germline V gene. The CDR3 bases are TGTGCCAGCAGCCCGAGCCCGGGACAGAGCATGAACACTGAAGCTTTCTTT. Protein: CASSPSPGQSMNTEAFF.

The chain employs TRBV12-1 and TRBJ2-7; the D segment call TRBD1 is taken from the table without a DNA check. TRBV12-1 has pseudogene status. This CDR3 region has 16 residues. CDR3 bases: TGTGCCAGCAGCTTGCACAGGGAAAGGAGCTCCTACGAGCAGTACTTC. Translated, it gives CASSLHRERSSYEQYF.

As concerns this clone: A junction end diverges from the germline sequence, so it may reflect a read error. J is TRBJ2-1 and V is TRBV27; D remains ambiguous. The CDR3 totals 13 residues. Germline values: CDR1 MNHEY, CDR2 SMNVEV (reference sequence). The CDR3 nucleotides read TGTGCCAGCAGTTCTCCCCCATCTTCTTCGCCGGTCTTC. As protein: CASSSPPSSSPVF.

CDR3 sequence: CASSYYPSSFNSPLHF. The CDR3 nucleotides read TGTGCCAGCAGTTACTATCCTAGTTCCTTCAATTCACCCCTCCACTTT. This rearrangement joins TRBV6-5 to TRBJ1-6; D call uncertain. Per germline, CDR1 MNHEY and CDR2 SVGAGI. This CDR3 contains 16 residues. V was clipped by 1 base and J by 7 bases, with 14 bases between them.

This rearrangement joins TRBV7-6 to TRBJ1-2, with D maybe TRBD1 (5 bases). The CDR3 is made up of 14 amino acids. Germline CDR1 SGHVS, CDR2 FNYEAQ. V shed 5 bases and J shed 7 bases, with 17 bases lying between them. In nucleotides, the CDR3 is TGTGCCAGCAGCCAGGGAAGGGGTCATCGTGGCTACACCTTC. Translated, it gives CASSQGRGHRGYTF.

This clone came up once. The J gene is TRBJ1-1, the V gene TRBV7-2; D is unresolved. Germline lookup yields CDR1 SGHTA and CDR2 FQGNSA. This CDR3 has 13 amino acids. V was trimmed by 2 bases and J by 1 base, leaving 5 bases between them. The CDR3 spells CASSLRGNTEAFF. The CDR3 DNA is TGTGCCAGCAGCTTACGGGGGAACACTGAAGCTTTCTTT.

This chain uses TRBV24-1 with TRBJ1-2; D may be TRBD1 (5 bases). V was cut by 3 bases and J by 1 base, with 17 bases left in between. From germline, CDR1 is KGHDR and CDR2 SFDVKD. The CDR3 is 17 amino acids. The CDR3 sequence is CATSDPRTRAGNYGYTF. CDR3 bases: TGTGCCACCAGTGATCCCCGTACCAGGGCTGGTAACTATGGCTACACCTTC.

V and J are TRBV30 and TRBJ2-5, with TRBD2 as a possible D gene (6 bases). This CDR3 comprises 14 residues. Germline values: CDR1 GTSNPN, CDR2 SVGIG (reference sequence). The V gene lost 4 bases and the J gene lost 0 bases, with 12 bases spanning the gap. The CDR3 protein is CAWNSGGNQETQYF. The CDR3, as DNA: TGTGCCTGGAACTCTGGGGGGAACCAAGAGACCCAGTACTTC. The whole variable domain, remainder taken from reference TRBV30 and TRBJ2-5, is SQTIHQWPATLVQPVGSPLSLECTVEGTSNPNLYWYRQAAGRGLQLLFYSVGIGQISSEVPQNLSASRPQDRQFILSSKKLLLSDSGFYLCAWNSGGNQETQYFGPGTRLLVL.

The chain joins TRBV7-3 to TRBJ2-1; TRBD2 aligns across 9 bases. The J segment lost 5 bases and the V segment lost 1 base, leaving 9 bases of the junction unmatched. The CDR3 is 17 amino acids. Germline V gene data show CDR1 as SGHTA and CDR2 as FQGTGA. CDR3 sequence: CASSLKVQRGANNEQFF. Written as DNA, the CDR3 is TGTGCCAGCAGCTTAAAGGTCCAGCGGGGGGCTAACAATGAGCAGTTCTTC. Full variable domain (rest looked up from reference TRBV7-3 and TRBJ2-1): GAGVSQTPSNKVTEKGKYVELRCDPISGHTALYWYRQSLGQGPEFLIYFQGTGAADDSGLPNDRFFAVRPEGSVSTLKIQRTERGDSAVYLCASSLKVQRGANNEQFFGPGTRLTVL.

The chain uses TRBV27 and TRBJ2-3; TRBD2 agrees at 10 bases. V trimming: 6 bases; J trimming: 0 bases; junction bases outside the gene matches: 9. The CDR3 extends over 17 amino acids. From germline, CDR1 is MNHEY and CDR2 SMNVEV (reference sequence). CDR3 in DNA: TGTGCCAGCAGCAGCCTTCTTAGCGGGGGGAGCACAGATACGCAGTATTTT. It encodes CASSSLLSGGSTDTQYF.

The gene calls are TRBV13 and TRBJ2-3; D remains unclear. V lost 1 base and J lost 6, with 5 bases in between. The CDR3 sequence is 12 residues long. CDR1 and CDR2 (germline): PRHDT, FYEKMQ (reference sequence). The CDR3 nucleotides read TGTGCCAGCAGCTTAGTTGCGGATACGCAGTATTTT. This encodes CASSLVADTQYF.

Here the CDR3 reads CASSSGQVPQNSPLHF. Written as DNA, the CDR3 is TGTGCCAGCAGCTCGGGACAGGTCCCCCAAAATTCACCCCTCCACTTT. This chain connects TRBV3-1 (or the pseudogene TRBV3-2) to TRBJ1-6; the match to TRBD1 covers 8 bases. V shed 5 bases, J shed 7 bases, and the junction held 10 bases outside the gene matches. Germline V CDR1 and CDR2: LGHDT, YNNKEL (reference sequence). The CDR3 runs to 16 residues.

The rearrangement uses TRBV5-1 and TRBJ1-2; 8 nucleotides agree with TRBD1. J lost 8 bases, V lost 4 bases, and 7 bases had no gene match. Germline V gene sequence: CDR1 SGHRS, CDR2 YFSETQ. CDR3 length: 13 residues. This CDR3 reads CASSTGQGYGYTF. In DNA, the CDR3 is TGCGCCAGCAGCACAGGACAGGGCTACGGCTACACCTTC.

As to this clone: This specimen includes other DNA sequences encoding the same CDR3. The rearrangement uses TRBV18 and TRBJ1-2, with TRBD1 matching over 8 bases. The CDR3 length is 13 residues. Per germline, CDR1 KGHSH and CDR2 LQKENI. The trim removed 3 bases at V and 6 bases at J, leaving 3 bases unmatched. The CDR3 spells CASSPQGAHGYTF. In DNA, the CDR3 is TGTGCCAGCTCACCCCAGGGGGCCCATGGCTACACCTTC.

The genes are TRBV3-1 (or the pseudogene TRBV3-2) and TRBJ1-4; the D gene is possibly TRBD1 (6 bases). The CDR3 is 13 residues long. CDR1 and CDR2 (germline): LGHDT, YNNKEL (reference sequence). V gave up 3 bases and J gave up 7 bases, with 9 bases separating them. Here the CDR3 reads CASSHRGSEKLFF. CDR3 bases: TGTGCCAGCAGCCACAGGGGAAGTGAAAAACTGTTTTTT.

This clone was seen only a few times. The chain employs TRBV7-2 and TRBJ2-4, with 7 nucleotides matching TRBD2. The J segment lost 7 bases and the V segment lost 5 bases, leaving 14 bases of the junction unmatched. Germline V CDR1 and CDR2: SGHTA, FQGNSA. This CDR3 has 16 amino acids. Written as DNA, the CDR3 is TGTGCCAGCAGCCCTGGACTGGGGGGGATGAGGAACATTCAGTACTTC. It encodes CASSPGLGGMRNIQYF.

This clone has only one observation. The rearrangement uses TRBV24-1 and TRBJ1-2, with TRBD1 identical over 9 bases. V was clipped by 3 bases and J by 8 bases; unmatched bases: 15. The germline V gene has CDR1 KGHDR and CDR2 SFDVKD. There are 17 residues in the CDR3. The CDR3 here is CATSDGSRGTGWRGYTF. Written as DNA, the CDR3 is TGTGCCACCAGTGATGGGTCTCGTGGGACAGGGTGGAGGGGCTACACCTTC.

This clone appeared a single time. The chain employs TRBV2 and TRBJ2-2; 7 bases match TRBD1. V shed 6 bases, J shed 1 base, and the junction held 5 bases outside the gene matches. Germline V CDR1 and CDR2: SNHLY, FYNNEI. This CDR3 region has 15 residues. The DNA for the CDR3 is TGTGCCAGCAGCCCTAGGACAGGGAACACCGGGGAGCTGTTTTTT. This codes for CASSPRTGNTGELFF.

This rearrangement joins TRBV7-9 to TRBJ1-1; perhaps TRBD1 as D (6 bases). V was clipped by 3 bases and J by 5 bases, with 10 bases between them. Germline V gene sequence: CDR1 SEHNR, CDR2 FQNEAQ (reference sequence). The CDR3 loop spans 13 amino acids. The CDR3 spells CASSLGAQTEAFF. CDR3 DNA: TGTGCCAGCAGCTTGGGGGCTCAAACTGAAGCTTTCTTT.

This chain uses TRBV20-1 with TRBJ1-2; no clear D gene. CDR1 is DFQATT and CDR2 is SNEGSKA in the germline V gene (reference sequence). Deletions cut 6 bases from V and 5 bases from J, with 10 bases between. The CDR3 loop spans 11 amino acids. The CDR3 coding sequence is TGCAGTGCCCGCGGCTTTTATGGCTACACCTTC. Encoded protein: CSARGFYGYTF.

The V gene is TRBV2, the J gene TRBJ2-3; 7 bases map to TRBD1. Unmatched junction bases numbered 19, after V lost 6 bases and J lost 4 bases. Germline V gene sequence: CDR1 SNHLY, CDR2 FYNNEI. The CDR3 has 18 amino acids. CDR3 in DNA: TGTGCCAGCAGGAACCTTCCCGGGCCAGGGGGATTTTCAGATACGCAGTATTTT. Translation gives CASRNLPGPGGFSDTQYF.

The chain uses TRBV6-2 or TRBV6-3 and TRBJ1-5; a weak D match, TRBD1 (5 bases). CDR3 size: 17 residues. The V end was cut by 0 bases, the J end by 0 bases, with 12 bases between. CDR1 and CDR2 (germline): MNHEY, SVGEGT. Written as DNA, the CDR3 is TGTGCCAGCAGTTACTCTAGGGGTAGCTATAGCAATCAGCCCCAGCATTTT. It yields the protein CASSYSRGSYSNQPQHF.

This chain connects TRBV30 to TRBJ1-6, with 8 bases aligning to TRBD1. Germline CDR1 reads GTSNPN; CDR2 reads SVGIG (reference sequence). The CDR3 runs 13 residues. V shed 5 bases, J shed 6 bases, and the junction held 3 bases outside the gene matches. The CDR3 reads CAWGGQGNSPLHF. CDR3 sequence (DNA): TGTGCCTGGGGCGGACAGGGTAATTCACCCCTCCACTTT.